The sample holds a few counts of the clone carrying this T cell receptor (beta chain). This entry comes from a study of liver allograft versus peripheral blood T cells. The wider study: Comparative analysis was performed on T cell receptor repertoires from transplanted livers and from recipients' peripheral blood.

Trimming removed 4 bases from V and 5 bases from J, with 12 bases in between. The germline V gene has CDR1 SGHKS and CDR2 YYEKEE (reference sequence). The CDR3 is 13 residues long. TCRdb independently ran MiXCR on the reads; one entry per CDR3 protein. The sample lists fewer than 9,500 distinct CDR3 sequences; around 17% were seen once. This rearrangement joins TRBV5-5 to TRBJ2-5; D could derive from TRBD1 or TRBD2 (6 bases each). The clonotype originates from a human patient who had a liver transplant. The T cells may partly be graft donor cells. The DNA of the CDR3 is TGTGCCAGCAGCGCACAGGGACTTGAGACCCAGTACTTC. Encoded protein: CASSAQGLETQYF. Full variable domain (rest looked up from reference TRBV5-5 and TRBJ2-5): DAGVTQSPTHLIKTRGQQVTLRCSPISGHKSVSWYQQVLGQGPQFIFQYYEKEERGRGNFPDRFSARQFPNYSSELNVNALLLGDSALYLCASSAQGLETQYFGPGTRLLVL.